This T cell receptor (beta chain) was retrieved from a study of cytomegalovirus exposure and HLA in healthy donors. Study in general: Earlier, 100 million to 130 million unique TCR beta sequences were recovered from around 200 million T cells by an analysis.

Those who donated were healthy bone marrow donors. Both 60 Vbeta primers and 13 Jbeta primers went into the PCR. Produced via immunoSEQ multiplex PCR; TCRdb's table is partial and in-frame only. This table has 150,000 or so clones, roughly 80% appearing once. This clone was seen once. This CDR3 spans 16 amino acids. Trimming took 5 bases from V and 6 from J, leaving 20 bases between them. Germline CDR1 reads WSHSY; CDR2 reads SAAADI. This sequence joins TRBV10-2 and TRBJ2-1, with D perhaps matching TRBD1 (6 bases). The receptor was isolated from a middle-aged man in good health and CMV-seropositive. Sequencing was carried out using PBMCs. The CDR3 is CASSRLQGDLFNEQFF. CDR3 coding DNA: TGCGCCAGCAGTAGGTTACAGGGTGACTTATTCAATGAGCAGTTCTTC.